Listed here is a single T cell receptor beta chain. What it recognizes is unknown. The CDR3 loop spans 15 amino acids. Trimming took 6 bases from V and 5 from J; bases not matched to a gene: 10. The germline gives CDR1 LGHNT, CDR2 FRNRAP. The sample belongs to a study of OX40 agonist ivuxolimab in advanced cancers. Overall study: The treatment was a fully human IgG2 OX40 agonist, ivuxolimab. A history of anti-PD-1, anti-PD-L1 or anti-CTLA-4 therapy was acceptable, and roughly 40% had some.

The table came from immunoSEQ multiplex PCR; TCRdb's copy has only in-frame clones and leaves some out. The data contain under 25,000 clones, around four fifths of them singletons. Study outcomes and limitations: Clonal expansion was seen in CD4+ and CD8+ blood T cells by week 6 at 0.1 to 3.0 mg/kg. The mean number of expanded clones was higher in CD8+ T cells than in CD4+.

This chain uses TRBV12-5 with TRBJ2-3; 8 bases line up with TRBD1. This specimen consisted of CD4+ or CD8+ T cells sorted from blood, obtained in a trial of the OX40 agonist ivuxolimab. The receptor's source is an adult with an advanced solid tumor such as melanoma, head and neck, liver or kidney cancer. The CDR3 sequence is CASGPGQGPIDTQYF. CDR3 nucleotide sequence: TGTGCTAGTGGCCCTGGACAGGGTCCGATAGATACGCAGTATTTT.